This entry features one TCR beta chain sequence. Its specificity is unknown. The sample is drawn from a study of CD4 T cells in relation to SARS-CoV-2 and coronaviruses. Study background: ViraFEST: approximately ten-day antigen culture of PBMCs, then TCR beta CDR3 sequencing. The HLA restriction of the shared crossreactive spike epitopes was mapped. Broader study findings: In around 63% of donors, memory CD4+ clonotypes crossrecognized SARS-CoV-2 and at least one common cold coronavirus spike.

The assay was immunoSEQ multiplex PCR, and TCRdb's table has in-frame clones only and misses some. Of roughly 18,000 clones listed, 79% are singletons. Unexposed donor CD4+ T cells date from about 2011-2018, before the COVID-19 pandemic. The cells were cultured for around ten days before CD4+ T cells were isolated. Cells permitting, SARS-CoV-2 S/N and four cold-coronavirus spikes were tested on unexposed-donor CD4+ T cells. The clonotype comes from a human donor in good health. Sequencing input: CD4+ T cells from PBMCs, cultured in vitro.

The CDR3 sequence is CASRPGTANTGELFF. Here the CDR3 DNA reads TGCGCCAGCAGACCCGGGACAGCTAACACCGGGGAGCTGTTTTTT. The chain recombines TRBV4-1 with TRBJ2-2; 7 bases map to TRBD1. The CDR3 covers 15 residues. CDR1 and CDR2 (germline): MGHRA, YSYEKL. The V segment lost 6 bases and the J segment 2 bases; nucleotides outside the gene matches: 6.